The T cell receptor beta chain described here comes from a study of Graves' ophthalmopathy and Graves' hyperthyroidism. Study-wide results and limits: In blood, most expanded thyroid clonotypes above 0.001 frequency were also detected. Prediction of ophthalmopathy progression reached over 65% sensitivity and around 72% specificity.

Amplification of TCR beta CDR3 regions used RNA transcripts. An initial RT-PCR round employing HTBI primers preceded a second-round multiplex PCR. TCRdb redid the calling of the multiplex PCR reads with MiXCR, one entry per CDR3 protein. The profile covers some 1.1 million distinct CDR3 sequences, with about two fifths appearing a single time and approximately 12% taken by the ten largest. The germline V gene encodes CDR1 LNHNV and CDR2 YYDKDF (reference sequence). The CDR3 extends over 16 amino acids. Trimming left V 10 bases short and J 1 base short, with 22 bases between. Recruitment covered hyperthyroidism patients aged 18 to 65 whose new diagnosis was of under 2 months' duration. Comments on this clonotype: No antigen is known for it.

The clonotype was recovered from an adult man with Graves' hyperthyroidism. The source material was peripheral blood or thyroid tissue (not recorded which). This chain links TRBV15 with TRBJ1-2; tentatively, D is TRBD1 (5 bases). The CDR3 reads CASSLGRGAINYGYTF. CDR3 coding DNA: TGTGCCAGCTCACTGGGACGCGGCGCGATTAACTATGGCTACACCTTC.